What follows are 25 T cell receptor beta chains derived from one specimen sequenced in a study of cytomegalovirus exposure and HLA in healthy donors. Primers included in the PCR were 60 Vbeta and 13 Jbeta primers. TCRdb's table, derived via immunoSEQ multiplex PCR, lists solely in-frame clones and lacks some. The sample has about 150,000 clones, about 76% seen once. The sample comprised PBMCs. These receptors were taken from a male donor in good health and CMV-seronegative.

The CDR3 loop reads CASTPGFQANGYTF. For the CDR3, the DNA is TGTGCCAGCACCCCAGGCTTCCAGGCAAATGGCTACACCTTC. The chain recombines TRBV2 with TRBJ1-2, with D unclear. With 7 bases removed from V and 6 bases from J, the gap between germline ends came to 18 bases. Germline V lookup: CDR1 SNHLY, CDR2 FYNNEI. The CDR3 totals 14 residues.

The rearrangement links TRBV28 to TRBJ2-2; 11 bases align to TRBD2. Trimming cost V 3 bases and J 3 bases; bases outside gene matches: 9. The CDR3 length is 18 residues. The germline CDR1 and CDR2 sequences are MDHEN and SYDVKM. The CDR3: CASSFFSGRETYTGELFF. CDR3 sequence (DNA): TGTGCCAGCAGTTTTTTTAGCGGGAGGGAGACGTACACCGGGGAGCTGTTTTTT.

This chain links TRBV19 with TRBJ2-3; no clear D. Germline V gene data show CDR1 as LNHDA and CDR2 as SQIVND (reference sequence). V shed 5 bases and J shed 6 bases, with 12 bases lying between them. The CDR3 spans 13 residues. CDR3 residues: CASSAQTVDTQYF. The CDR3 nucleotides read TGTGCCAGTAGTGCCCAGACTGTCGATACGCAGTATTTT.

The V and J genes are TRBV4-1 and TRBJ2-3; 8 positions agree with TRBD2. With V trimmed by 3 bases and J by 1 base, 9 bases remained unmatched. The germline gives CDR1 MGHRA, CDR2 YSYEKL. CDR3 length: 17 amino acids. As DNA, the CDR3 is TGCGCCAGCAGCCAGTCTCCGGGACTAGTAGGCACAGATACGCAGTATTTT. This sequence encodes CASSQSPGLVGTDTQYF.

The chain employs TRBV4-2 and TRBJ2-2; TRBD2 aligns across 15 bases. Germline assignment: CDR1 LGHNA and CDR2 YNFKEQ. The CDR3 spans 19 residues. The V and J ends lost 1 base and 4 bases, in that order; junction bases with no gene match: 7. For the CDR3, the DNA is TGTGCCAGCAGCCAAGTAGTAGGACTAGCGGGAGGGGGCACCGGGGAGCTGTTTTTT. Its translation is CASSQVVGLAGGGTGELFF.

The chain joins TRBV19 to TRBJ2-2; 7 bases are a match to TRBD1. CDR3 size: 16 residues. Germline CDR1 is LNHDA and CDR2 is SQIVND (reference sequence). With V trimmed by 7 bases and J by 6 bases, 14 bases remained unmatched. CDR3 sequence (DNA): TGTGCCAGTACCGTACAGGGGATGGGGATTGCCGGGGAGCTGTTTTTT. Translation: CASTVQGMGIAGELFF.

This rearrangement joins TRBV9 to TRBJ2-3; tentative D call: TRBD2 (6 bases). Per germline, CDR1 SGDLS and CDR2 YYNGEE. V was shortened by 4 bases and J by 8 bases, with 11 bases between the two germline ends. The CDR3 spans 12 residues. The CDR3 DNA reads as TGTGCCAGCAGCTATGCGGGACCTACGCAGTATTTT. The encoded protein is CASSYAGPTQYF.

The chain combines TRBV25-1 with TRBJ2-5, with TRBD2 identical over 8 bases. CDR1 and CDR2 (germline): MGHDK, SYGVNS. V dropped 4 bases and J dropped 3; count of bases not matched to a gene: 4. CDR3 size: 14 residues. The CDR3 region is CASSVPGLEETQYF. For the CDR3, the DNA is TGTGCCAGCAGTGTACCGGGACTAGAAGAGACCCAGTACTTC.

The chain couples TRBV4-3 to TRBJ1-1; a weak D match, TRBD1 (5 bases). Trimming took off 5 bases at V and 4 bases at J, with 14 bases between the two ends. Germline loops: CDR1 LGHNA, CDR2 YSLEER. The CDR3 covers 14 residues. CDR3 nucleotides: TGCGCCAGCAGCGCGGACGCGGGGACCACTGAAGCTTTCTTT. Protein sequence: CASSADAGTTEAFF.

This clone appeared a few times. The chain couples TRBV5-1 to TRBJ2-7; 7 nucleotides match TRBD1. CDR1 SGHRS and CDR2 YFSETQ come from the germline V gene. Trimming at V came to 2 bases and at J to 3 bases, leaving 2 bases not matched to a gene. The CDR3 is made up of 13 amino acids. The CDR3 sequence is CASSFGQDYEQYF. The CDR3, as DNA: TGCGCCAGCAGCTTCGGACAGGACTACGAGCAGTACTTC.

J is TRBJ2-5 and V is TRBV9, with D perhaps matching TRBD2 (5 bases). There are 13 residues in the CDR3. The V end was cut by 4 bases, the J end by 2 bases, with 9 bases between. Germline-derived CDR1 and CDR2 are SGDLS and YYNGEE. CDR3 residues: CASSPRLQETQYF. CDR3 nucleotide sequence: TGTGCCAGCAGCCCCCGACTACAAGAGACCCAGTACTTC.

The chain joins TRBV4-3 to TRBJ2-3; D is ambiguous. Germline V gene sequence: CDR1 LGHNA, CDR2 YSLEER. This CDR3 has 14 amino acids. Trimming removed 2 bases from V and 3 bases from J, with 9 bases in between. CDR3 protein: CASSQTGPTDTQYF. DNA of the CDR3: TGCGCCAGCAGCCAAACTGGTCCGACAGATACGCAGTATTTT.

The rearrangement links TRBV27 to TRBJ2-6, with 10 positions matching TRBD1. CDR3 length: 17 residues. Per germline, CDR1 MNHEY and CDR2 SMNVEV (reference sequence). The V gene end was trimmed by 2 bases and the J gene end by 4 bases; junction bases not matched to a gene: 5. CDR3 in DNA: TGTGCCAGCAGTTTAAAGGACAGGGGGGACGGGGCCAACGTCCTGACTTTC. Protein product: CASSLKDRGDGANVLTF.

The chain joins TRBV19 to TRBJ1-2; D is unresolved. Germline loops: CDR1 LNHDA, CDR2 SQIVND (reference sequence). The V end lost 7 bases, the J end lost 4 bases, and 19 bases lay between the germline ends. There are 15 residues in the CDR3. CDR3 region: CASNVKLELPYGYTF. In nucleotides, the CDR3 is TGTGCCAGTAATGTTAAGCTGGAGCTCCCCTATGGCTACACCTTC.

V and J are TRBV7-3 and TRBJ2-7, with D unresolved. The CDR3 spans 14 residues. The germline V and J ends were trimmed by 0 bases and 0 bases, with 6 bases remaining between them. Germline V gene data show CDR1 as SGHTA and CDR2 as FQGTGA. CDR3 sequence (DNA): TGTGCCAGCAGCTTAACCAGCGCCTCCTACGAGCAGTACTTC. Amino acid sequence: CASSLTSASYEQYF.

The chain combines TRBV6-1 with TRBJ2-1; the D gene is possibly TRBD2 (5 bases). The CDR3 consists of 12 residues. The germline V and J ends were trimmed by 0 bases and 8 bases, with 5 bases remaining between them. The germline CDR1 and CDR2 sequences are MNHNS and SASEGT. The CDR3 nucleotides read TGTGCCAGCAGTGAAGCGCGGGATGAGCAGTTCTTC. It yields the protein CASSEARDEQFF.

This chain joins TRBV5-1 and TRBJ2-1; a possible D gene is TRBD1 (5 bases). Per the germline V gene, CDR1 is SGHRS and CDR2 is YFSETQ. The length of the CDR3 is 12 residues. V was shortened by 4 bases and J by 9 bases, with 11 bases between the two germline ends. DNA for the CDR3: TGCGCCAGCAGCACAGGTCGCAGTGAGCAGTTCTTC. This translates into CASSTGRSEQFF.

The chain links TRBV21-1 to TRBJ2-5; the table's D call, TRBD1, was not checked against the DNA. TRBV21-1 is labeled a pseudogene. The CDR3 spans 15 residues. CDR3 residues: CASSKVGTGQETQYF. CDR3 in DNA: TGTGCCAGCAGCAAAGTCGGAACAGGGCAAGAGACCCAGTACTTC.

This rearrangement joins TRBV5-6 to TRBJ2-1; the match to TRBD2 covers 11 bases. This CDR3 has 17 amino acids. Germline CDR1 and CDR2: SGHDT and YYEEEE. V gave up 6 bases and J gave up 2 bases; unmatched junction bases: 10. CDR3: CASNGLAGNGPYNEQFF. The CDR3 nucleotides are TGTGCCAGCAACGGACTAGCGGGTAACGGGCCCTACAATGAGCAGTTCTTC.

This rearrangement joins TRBV6-1 to TRBJ2-3, with D possibly TRBD1 on 5 matching bases. The V and J ends lost 11 bases and 0 bases respectively, with 15 bases between them. The germline V gene has CDR1 MNHNS and CDR2 SASEGT. The CDR3 runs 14 residues. The CDR3 DNA reads as TGTGCCGGGGCCTTGGGCGGCAGCACAGATACGCAGTATTTT. Protein product: CAGALGGSTDTQYF.

The chain uses TRBV7-9 and TRBJ2-1; 11 bases fit TRBD2. J gave up 5 bases and V 2 bases, and 5 bases lay outside the gene matches. Germline loops: CDR1 SEHNR, CDR2 FQNEAQ (reference sequence). CDR3 length equals 16 residues. The CDR3, as DNA: TGTGCCAGCAGCTTAACTAGCGGGGGCTCTCACAATGAGCAGTTCTTC. Amino acids: CASSLTSGGSHNEQFF.

The V and J genes are TRBV7-8 and TRBJ1-3; 7 bases align to TRBD1. Germline CDR1 is SGHVS and CDR2 is FQNEAQ. V shed 5 bases, J shed 6 bases, and the junction held 4 bases outside the gene matches. CDR3 length: 13 amino acids. This CDR3 reads CASSLGTVNTIYF. The CDR3 nucleotides read TGTGCCAGCAGCCTCGGGACAGTAAACACCATATATTTT.

This sequence joins TRBV29-1 and TRBJ2-7, with D perhaps TRBD1 (6 bases). The CDR3 is 11 amino acids. CDR1 and CDR2 from the germline V gene are SQVTM and ANQGSEA. Trimming took 5 bases from V and 2 from J, leaving 7 bases between them. CDR3 nucleotide sequence: TGCAGCGTTACAGGGACCTACGAGCAGTACTTC. It is translated as CSVTGTYEQYF.

This clone was counted only a few times. The chain couples TRBV6-6 to TRBJ1-2, with 8 bases that match TRBD1. The CDR3 contains 13 residues. V shed 6 bases and J 3 bases; nucleotides not matched to a gene: 3. Germline values: CDR1 MNHNY, CDR2 SVGAGI (reference sequence). CDR3 residues: CASRQGADYGYTF. The CDR3 DNA is TGTGCCAGCAGGCAGGGGGCGGACTATGGCTACACCTTC.

The J gene is TRBJ2-7, the V gene TRBV15, with TRBD1 identical over 9 bases. Germline CDR1 LNHNV, CDR2 YYDKDF (reference sequence). The CDR3 contains 16 residues. The V segment lost 5 bases and the J segment 4 bases; nucleotides outside the gene matches: 12. The CDR3 region is CATSGPTGGAAYEQYF. DNA for the CDR3: TGTGCCACCAGCGGGCCAACAGGGGGCGCGGCATACGAGCAGTACTTC.